Detailed here is one T cell receptor (beta chain). From germline, CDR1 is LNHDA and CDR2 SQIVND (reference sequence). Germline trimming cut 7 bases from V and 10 bases from J; bases unmatched to any gene: 7. CDR3 length: 13 residues. The PCR had 60 Vbeta and 13 Jbeta primers. Clones were sequenced by immunoSEQ multiplex PCR, and TCRdb holds only the in-frame ones, with some missing. The table lists about 130,000 clones, roughly 18% of them singletons. This sample is drawn from a study of cytomegalovirus exposure and HLA in healthy donors. This clonotype was obtained from a female donor in good health and CMV-seropositive. V is TRBV19 and J is TRBJ1-6, with 7 bases aligning to TRBD1. Sequencing input: PBMCs. The CDR3 DNA follows: TGTGCCAGTACAACAGGGGTTCGCTCACCCCTCCACTTT. It specifies CASTTGVRSPLHF.